This section outlines one TCR beta chain sequence together with its context. The data were taken from a study of blood T cell repertoires in COVID-19. Study at large: COVID-19 samples, acute and convalescent, were from the United States, Italy and Spain.

The CDR3 has 18 amino acids. The V segment lost 3 bases and the J segment 5 bases; nucleotides outside the gene matches: 16. Germline-derived CDR1 and CDR2 are SGDLS and YYNGEE. Authors' analysis steps: Estimation of nucleated cell counts was performed using reference gene primer amplification. Clones were sequenced by immunoSEQ multiplex PCR, and TCRdb holds only the in-frame ones, with some missing. V, J and clone size derive from that table, while D and trimming were established from the DNA sequence. The table lists around 70,000 clones, under 95% of them singletons. This clonotype was obtained from a human donor in a cohort sampled during active COVID-19. Sequencing was carried out using peripheral blood. The V call is TRBV9, the J call TRBJ2-7; TRBD2 matches at 11 bases. This CDR3 reads CASSAGALTSGNRNEQYF. DNA of the CDR3: TGTGCCAGCAGCGCCGGAGCCCTGACTAGCGGGAATCGAAACGAGCAGTACTTC.